The 2 T cell receptor beta chains listed next were all sequenced from one sample in a study of T-cell reconstitution after alpha-beta-depleted transplantation in children. Unique molecular identifiers were used in preparing the TCRbeta library. Each CDR3 protein is one row after TCRdb ran MiXCR on the PCR reads. Counted here are around 200,000 distinct CDR3 sequences, approximately 15% occurring once; the ten biggest clones make up around 45%. Sequences were derived from PBMCs, mostly from graft donor cells, sampled 360 days after TCRalphabeta/CD19-depleted stem cell transplant. The receptors originated from a male patient between 2 and 10 years old who had a stem cell transplant for acute lymphoblastic leukemia, so the T cells may come from the graft donor.

This sequence joins TRBV27 and TRBJ2-6, with a possible D match to TRBD1 (5 bases). V was pared by 2 bases and J by 0 bases, with 23 bases between. The CDR3 covers 21 residues. Germline values: CDR1 MNHEY, CDR2 SMNVEV (reference sequence). Here the CDR3 reads CASSLRGWAQPGGSGANVLTF. The DNA of the CDR3 is TGTGCCAGCAGTTTAAGGGGTTGGGCACAGCCGGGTGGCTCTGGGGCCAACGTCCTGACTTTC. The whole variable domain, remainder taken from reference TRBV27 and TRBJ2-6, is EAQVTQNPRYLITVTGKKLTVTCSQNMNHEYMSWYRQDPGLGLRQIYYSMNVEVTDKGDVPEGYKVSRKEKRNFPLILESPSPNQTSLYFCASSLRGWAQPGGSGANVLTFGAGSRLTVL.

The CDR3 sequence is CASSEVGVETQYF. The CDR3 DNA is TGCGCCAGCAGTGAGGTGGGAGTAGAGACCCAGTACTTC. The chain joins TRBV10-2 to TRBJ2-5, with D perhaps TRBD2 (5 bases). The germline V gene has CDR1 WSHSY and CDR2 SAAADI. The CDR3 totals 13 residues. V lost 2 bases and J lost 4, with 8 bases in between.